Reported below is one T cell receptor (beta chain). These data are taken from a study of cytomegalovirus exposure and HLA in healthy donors. This PCR relied on a set of 60 Vbeta primers and 13 Jbeta primers. This table comes from immunoSEQ multiplex PCR, and its TCRdb copy is limited to in-frame clones, with some not included. The sample has 150,000 to 200,000 clones, approximately 71% seen once. Trimming pared 3 bases from V and 0 bases from J, leaving 11 bases between. Per the germline V gene, CDR1 is LNHDA and CDR2 is SQIVND (reference sequence). The CDR3 sequence is 15 residues long. This receptor was obtained from a woman in her late teens or twenties in good health and CMV-seropositive. The chain uses TRBV19 and TRBJ2-5; D is possibly TRBD2 (6 bases). Specimen: PBMCs. The CDR3 coding sequence is TGTGCCAGTAGTATCGGCAGCGGGTACCAAGAGACCCAGTACTTC. This gives the protein CASSIGSGYQETQYF.